The sequence of this TCR beta chain was determined in a study of identical twins. TCRdb analysed the 5' RACE reads with MiXCR anew, one entry per CDR3 protein. The top ten clones hold around 0.5% of a sample with about 530,000 distinct CDR3 sequences, approximately 20% of them seen once. Only healthy Caucasians were enrolled as donors. This clonotype was counted between two and nine times. Per the germline V gene, CDR1 is DFQATT and CDR2 is SNEGSKA (reference sequence). This CDR3 has 12 residues. Trimming removed 3 bases from V and 3 bases from J, with 8 bases in between. These data were likewise used in another study, on yellow fever vaccine responses in identical twins.

The sample taken for sequencing was CD4+ T cells sorted from blood. This TCR was recovered from a woman younger than 30 in good health. The chain combines TRBV20-1 with TRBJ1-2; D ambiguous. CDR3 sequence (DNA): TGCAGTGCTAGTAATGAGCACTATGGCTACACCTTC. Residues: CSASNEHYGYTF.